This TCR beta chain came from a study of shared clonotypes between healthy human individuals. The CDR3 sequence is 14 residues long. Per germline, CDR1 SGHRS and CDR2 YFSETQ. The V segment lost 4 bases and the J segment 5 bases; nucleotides outside the gene matches: 3. The method was immunoSEQ multiplex PCR; TCRdb's version includes in-frame clones alone and lacks a portion of them. The data contain approximately 2.4 million clones, almost 96% of them seen just once; the ten biggest clones take up more than 0.1%. Sequencing input: naive CD4+ T cells sorted from blood. The subset was: CD45RA+ positively selected. V usage is TRBV5-1 and J usage is TRBJ2-3; 11 positions agree with TRBD1. The source of this sequence is a man aged 18 to 30 in good health. Here the CDR3 DNA reads TGCGCCAGCAGCCAGGGACAGGGGGGAGATACGCAGTATTTT. Translating it yields CASSQGQGGDTQYF.